This T cell receptor beta chain was found in a study of T cell responses to AZD1222 COVID-19 vaccine. Study results and limitations: Repertoires were obtained solely post-peak T cell response. Donors were chiefly white British, with a greater number of females, and clonal diversity was perhaps underestimated.

This CDR3 is 15 amino acids long. Trimming took 0 bases from V and 0 from J, leaving 4 bases between them. Germline loops: CDR1 SGHRS, CDR2 YFSETQ. The data were produced by immunoSEQ multiplex PCR, yet TCRdb's version contains in-frame clones alone and is incomplete. Among approximately 140,000 clones listed, around 90% were seen once. The table lists this clone with a count of one. What it binds is not known. The source is an adult who received the AZD1222 COVID-19 vaccine. The specimen was peripheral blood, collected 28 days after the second AZD1222 dose. The chain links TRBV5-1 to TRBJ1-6, with D unclear. In DNA form, the CDR3 reads TGCGCCAGCAGCTTGGAGAGCTCCTATAATTCACCCCTCCACTTT. Translated, it gives CASSLESSYNSPLHF.